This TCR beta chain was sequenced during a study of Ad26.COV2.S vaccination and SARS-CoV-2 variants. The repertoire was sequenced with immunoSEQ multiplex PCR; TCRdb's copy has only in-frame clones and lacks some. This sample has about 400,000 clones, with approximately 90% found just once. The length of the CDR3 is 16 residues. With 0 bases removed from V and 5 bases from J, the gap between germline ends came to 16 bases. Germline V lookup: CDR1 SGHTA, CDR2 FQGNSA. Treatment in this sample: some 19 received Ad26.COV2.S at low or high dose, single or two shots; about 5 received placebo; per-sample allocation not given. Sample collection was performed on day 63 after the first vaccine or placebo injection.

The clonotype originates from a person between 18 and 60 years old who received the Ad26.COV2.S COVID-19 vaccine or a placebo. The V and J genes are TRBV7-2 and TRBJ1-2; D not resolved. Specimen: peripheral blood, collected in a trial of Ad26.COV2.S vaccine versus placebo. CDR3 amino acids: CASSLASAERVYGYTF. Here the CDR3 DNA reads TGTGCCAGCAGCTTAGCTTCGGCCGAAAGGGTTTATGGCTACACCTTC.